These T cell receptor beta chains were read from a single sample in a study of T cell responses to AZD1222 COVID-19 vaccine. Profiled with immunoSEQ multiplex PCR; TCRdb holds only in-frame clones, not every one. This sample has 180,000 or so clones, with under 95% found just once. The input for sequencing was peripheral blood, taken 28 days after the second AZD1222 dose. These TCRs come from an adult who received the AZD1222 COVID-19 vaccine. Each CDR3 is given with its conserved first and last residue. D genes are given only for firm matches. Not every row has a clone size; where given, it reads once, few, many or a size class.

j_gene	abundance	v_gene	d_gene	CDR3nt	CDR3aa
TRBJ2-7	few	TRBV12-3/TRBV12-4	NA	TGTGCCAGCAGGTACCGCGCCAACGAGCAGTACTTC	CASRYRANEQYF
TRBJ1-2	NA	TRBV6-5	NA	TGTGCCAGCAGTTACCCGGGGGCCTATGGCTACACCTTC	CASSYPGAYGYTF
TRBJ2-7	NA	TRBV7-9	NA	TGTGCCAGCAGCTCGGGACTTTCCTACGAGCAGTACTTC	CASSSGLSYEQYF
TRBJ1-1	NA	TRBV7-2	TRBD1	TGTGCCAGCATCAAGGACAGGCGAGCTTTCTTT	CASIKDRRAFF
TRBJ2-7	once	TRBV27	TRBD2	TGTGCCAGCAGTCCTTTAGCGGGTTACGAGCAGTACTTC	CASSPLAGYEQYF
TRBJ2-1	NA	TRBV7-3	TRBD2	TGTGCCAGCAGCCGATCTACTAGCGGGGCCTACAATGAGCAGTTCTTC	CASSRSTSGAYNEQFF
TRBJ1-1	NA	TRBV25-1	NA	TGTGCCAGCAGTGAATATGGCCTTCGGAACACTGAAGCTTTCTTT	CASSEYGLRNTEAFF
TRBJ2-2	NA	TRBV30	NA	TGTGCCTCCAGGGGGGGAAACACCGGGGAGCTGTTTTTT	CASRGGNTGELFF
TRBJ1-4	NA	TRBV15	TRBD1	TGTGCCACCAGCAGCCCGGGACAGGGCGCAGTTTTGGGTGAAAAACTGTTTTTT	CATSSPGQGAVLGEKLFF
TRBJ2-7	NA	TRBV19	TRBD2	TGTGCCAGTGCGGGAGGGCCGGGGGAGCAGTACTTC	CASAGGPGEQYF
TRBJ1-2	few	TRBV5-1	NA	TGCGCCAGCAGCTTGGGACAGGCCTACTATGGCTACACCTTC	CASSLGQAYYGYTF
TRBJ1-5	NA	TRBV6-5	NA	TGTGCCAGCAGGTTACAGGGAAATCAGCCCCAGCATTTT	CASRLQGNQPQHF
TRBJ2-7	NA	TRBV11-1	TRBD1	TGTGCCAGCAGCACAGGGGGAAGGGTCTACGAGCAGTACTTC	CASSTGGRVYEQYF
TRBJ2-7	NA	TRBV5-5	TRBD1	TGTGCCAGCAGCTTGGCTCTGACAGGGGGCACTTACGAGCAGTACTTC	CASSLALTGGTYEQYF
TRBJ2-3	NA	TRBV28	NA	TGTGCCAGCAGTCCCGCCGGGTTGGGGCCGGGCACAGATACGCAGTATTTT	CASSPAGLGPGTDTQYF
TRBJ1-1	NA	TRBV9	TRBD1	TGTGCCAGCAGCCGGACAGGGAGGGTGATGAACACTGAAGCTTTCTTT	CASSRTGRVMNTEAFF
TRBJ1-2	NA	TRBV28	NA	TGTGCCAGCAGTTTATCGTCAGACAGTTATGGCTACACCTTC	CASSLSSDSYGYTF
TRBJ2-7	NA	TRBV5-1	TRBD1	TGCGCCAGCAGCCCAGGACAGGGATACTACGAGCAGTACTTC	CASSPGQGYYEQYF
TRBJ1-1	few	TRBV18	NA	TGTGCCAGCTCACCCGGACAAACTGAAGCTTTCTTT	CASSPGQTEAFF
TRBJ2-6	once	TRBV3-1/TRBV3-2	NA	TGTGCCAGCAGCCCCGAACAGGGCTCCCACTTGTTTAGCTCTGGGGCCAACGTCCTGACTTTC	CASSPEQGSHLFSSGANVLTF
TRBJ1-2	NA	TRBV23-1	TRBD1	TGCGCCAGCAGCCCGTTGGAGACTCACAGGGGGAATGGCTACACCTTC	CASSPLETHRGNGYTF
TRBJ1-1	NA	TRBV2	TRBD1	TGTGCCAGCATCCCTATGGGACAGGGGGCGATGGGAAACACTGAAGCTTTCTTT	CASIPMGQGAMGNTEAFF
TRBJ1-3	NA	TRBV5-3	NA	TGTGCCAGAAGCTTGGGACTTCCCGCTCCTGGAAACACCATATATTTT	CARSLGLPAPGNTIYF
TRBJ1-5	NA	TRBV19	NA	TGTGCCAGTAGTATAGATGAAGGGGAGCCCCAGCATTTT	CASSIDEGEPQHF
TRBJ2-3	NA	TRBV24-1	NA	TGTGCCACCAGTGATTTGTACAGCACAGATACGCAGTATTTT	CATSDLYSTDTQYF
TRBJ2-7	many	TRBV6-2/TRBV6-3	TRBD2	TGTGCCAGCAGTCCCCGCCTAGCGGGATTGTACGAGCAGTACTTC	CASSPRLAGLYEQYF
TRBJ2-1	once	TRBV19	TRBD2	TGTGCCAGTAGCCGAGTGGTGACTAGCGGGAGGGTTCACTCCTACAATGAGCAGTTCTTC	CASSRVVTSGRVHSYNEQFF
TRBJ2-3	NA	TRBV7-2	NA	TGTGCCAGCAGCTTAGTGATCGCAGCAGATACGCAGTATTTT	CASSLVIAADTQYF
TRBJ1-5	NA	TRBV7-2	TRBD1	TGTGCCAGCAGCTTGGACAGGGATCAGCCCCAGCATTTT	CASSLDRDQPQHF
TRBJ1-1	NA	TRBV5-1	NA	TGCGCCAGCAGCTTGGGCAGGGGAGAAGCTTTCTTT	CASSLGRGEAFF
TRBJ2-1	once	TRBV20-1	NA	TGCAGTGCTAGTGGCCCCAGGAGTGAGCAGTTCTTC	CSASGPRSEQFF
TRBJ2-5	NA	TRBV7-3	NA	TGTGCCAGCAGCCGCGGCAACCAAGAGACCCAGTACTTC	CASSRGNQETQYF
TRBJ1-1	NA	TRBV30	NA	TGTGCCTGGACCCAGGGAGGTAACACTGAAGCTTTCTTT	CAWTQGGNTEAFF
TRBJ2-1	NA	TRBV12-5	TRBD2	TGTGCTAGCCGGCTAGCGGGGACAAACAATGAGCAGTTCTTC	CASRLAGTNNEQFF
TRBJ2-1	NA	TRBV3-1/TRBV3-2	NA	TGTGCCAGCAGCCAAGTTGCGGGCCGCTCCTACAATGAGCAGTTCTTC	CASSQVAGRSYNEQFF
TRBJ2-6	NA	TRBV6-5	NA	TGTGCCAGCAGTAGGAGCTCTGGGGCCAACGTCCTGACTTTC	CASSRSSGANVLTF
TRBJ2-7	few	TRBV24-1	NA	TGTGCCACCGGTGGAGGGACACCCCCGTACGAGCAGTACTTC	CATGGGTPPYEQYF
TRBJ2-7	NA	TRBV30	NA	TGTGCCTGGAGTGCTACATACGAGCAGTACTTC	CAWSATYEQYF
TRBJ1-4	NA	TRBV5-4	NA	TGTGCCAGCAGCTTTGTCGGCAGTAATGCAACTAATGAAAAACTGTTTTTT	CASSFVGSNATNEKLFF
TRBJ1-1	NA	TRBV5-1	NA	TGCGCCAGCAGCTTGACTGGCAAAATCGGCACTGAAGCTTTCTTT	CASSLTGKIGTEAFF
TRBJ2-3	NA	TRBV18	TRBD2	TGTGCCAGCTCACCAGTAGCGGGGAGCACAGATACGCAGTATTTT	CASSPVAGSTDTQYF
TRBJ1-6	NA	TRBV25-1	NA	TGTGCCACCAGAGTTGGCGGGTCACCCCTCCACTTT	CATRVGGSPLHF
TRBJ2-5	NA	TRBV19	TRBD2	TGTGCCAGTAGTATTCGGGGAGGGGAGACCCAGTACTTC	CASSIRGGETQYF
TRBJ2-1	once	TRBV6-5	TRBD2	TGTGCCAGCAGAGCTAGCGGGAACAATGAGCAGTTCTTC	CASRASGNNEQFF
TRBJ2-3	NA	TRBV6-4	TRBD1	TGTGCCAGCAGCTTGACAGGGGGACGGGGCACAGATACGCAGTATTTT	CASSLTGGRGTDTQYF
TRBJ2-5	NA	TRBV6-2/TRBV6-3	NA	TGTGCCAGCAGCCATACAGGGTCCCAGACCCAGTACTTC	CASSHTGSQTQYF
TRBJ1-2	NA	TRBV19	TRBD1	TGTGCCAGTAGTGACAGGGGGGAGCCTAACTATGGCTACACCTTC	CASSDRGEPNYGYTF
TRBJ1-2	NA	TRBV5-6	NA	TGTGCCAGCAGCTTGGTACCCGGACCCGCTTCCGGCTACACCTTC	CASSLVPGPASGYTF
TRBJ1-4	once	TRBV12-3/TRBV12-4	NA	TGTGCCAGCAGCCGGCAAGCGCCTGAAAAACTGTTTTTT	CASSRQAPEKLFF
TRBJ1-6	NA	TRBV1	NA	TGCACCAGCAGCCAGCCCCGGGCCATTCATAATTCACCCCTCCACTTT	CTSSQPRAIHNSPLHF
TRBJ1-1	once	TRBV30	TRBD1	TGTGCCTGGACTTACAGGGGACCGATGAACACTGAAGCTTTCTTT	CAWTYRGPMNTEAFF